This TCR beta chain was observed in a study of follicular helper T cells after annual influenza vaccination. In the study overall: After each seasonal flu vaccination, blood came on days 0, 7 and 28. For some subjects, blood spans the 2013-2014, 2014-2015 and 2015-2016 annual vaccinations. Whole-study findings and limits: Day 7 ICOS+CD38+ clones later appeared mostly in ICOS-CD38- cTfh. Only roughly 9-23% of analyzed cells yielded productive TCRB sequences.

Germline CDR1 is MNHNS and CDR2 is SASEGT. This CDR3 is built from 14 residues. V lost 5 bases to trimming and J lost 6 bases; unmatched junction nucleotides: 10. For this clone: As yet, its antigen is unknown.

Time point denoted: 2014-2015 season, 7 days after vaccination. Repertoires were generated with immunoSEQ multiplex PCR, while TCRdb's copy carries only in-frame clones and drops some. The sample includes around 15,000 clones, roughly 80% of them seen just once. The origin of this receptor is an adult who received the influenza vaccine. This specimen consisted of CXCR5+ CD38- circulating T follicular helper cells from blood, obtained 7 days after influenza vaccination. Subset in this sample: circulating Tfh, non-naive CD4+CXCR5+PD-1+ (ICOS+CD38+ or ICOS-CD38-). The chain recombines TRBV6-1 with TRBJ2-7; 7 nucleotides agree with TRBD1. The CDR3 DNA reads as TGTGCCAGCAGTCCCCTTCGGACAGGAGCCGAGCAGTACTTC. It translates to CASSPLRTGAEQYF.